These 23 T cell receptor beta chains were all obtained from the same sample, sequenced in a study of cytomegalovirus exposure and HLA in healthy donors. With 60 Vbeta and 13 Jbeta primers, the PCR was carried out. This table comes from immunoSEQ multiplex PCR, and its TCRdb copy is limited to in-frame clones, with some not included. The sample has 55,000 to 80,000 clones, 65% to 80% seen once; the top ten hold about 20%. Specimen: PBMCs. The source of these receptors is a man between 35 and 55 years old in good health and CMV-seropositive.

The V and J genes are TRBV28 and TRBJ2-3; 9 bases map to TRBD1. CDR1 MDHEN and CDR2 SYDVKM come from the germline V gene. The CDR3 extends over 15 amino acids. V gave up 1 base and J gave up 6 bases; unmatched junction bases: 5. CDR3 in DNA: TGTGCCAGCAGTTTATCGGGACAGGGTACGGATACGCAGTATTTT. This sequence encodes CASSLSGQGTDTQYF.

In this sample, this clone turned up a few times. The chain combines TRBV9 with TRBJ2-3; 8 bases are shared with TRBD1. V lost 0 bases, J lost 2 bases, and 11 bases stayed unmatched. From germline, CDR1 is SGDLS and CDR2 YYNGEE. This CDR3 has 18 amino acids. The CDR3: CASSVARDPGQVTDTQYF. CDR3 bases: TGTGCCAGCAGCGTAGCAAGGGACCCGGGACAGGTCACAGATACGCAGTATTTT.

The chain links TRBV4-1 to TRBJ2-3; possible D gene TRBD1, 6 bases. The CDR3 has 14 amino acids. The V and J ends lost 5 bases and 1 base respectively, with 10 bases between them. Germline CDR1 reads MGHRA; CDR2 reads YSYEKL. CDR3 residues: CASSKGVGTDTQYF. CDR3 DNA: TGCGCCAGCAGCAAGGGGGTGGGCACAGATACGCAGTATTTT.

As DNA, the CDR3 is TGTGCCACCCAGATGGGGGGGGACACTGAAGCTTTCTTT. It yields the protein CATQMGGDTEAFF. The J gene is TRBJ1-1, the V gene TRBV27; possible D gene TRBD1, 5 bases. CDR3 length: 13 residues. The ends were cut back, 10 bases at V and 3 bases at J, with 15 bases in the middle. CDR1 is MNHEY, CDR2 SMNVEV, per germline (reference sequence).

V usage is TRBV2 and J usage is TRBJ2-1; the match to TRBD1 covers 8 bases. There are 13 residues in the CDR3. Losses at the gene ends were 10 bases for V and 6 bases for J; bases not matched to a gene: 8. Germline-derived CDR1 and CDR2 are SNHLY and FYNNEI. The CDR3 spells CATFLDRANEQFF. The DNA of the CDR3 is TGTGCCACCTTCTTGGACAGGGCCAATGAGCAGTTCTTC.

This clone was counted only a few times. This sequence joins TRBV2 and TRBJ1-1, with 11 bases identical to TRBD1. Germline values: CDR1 SNHLY, CDR2 FYNNEI. The CDR3 runs to 13 residues. Losses at the gene ends were 9 bases for V and 6 bases for J; bases not matched to a gene: 6. CDR3 protein: CASLDRGPAEAFF. CDR3 bases: TGTGCCAGTCTGGACAGGGGGCCGGCTGAAGCTTTCTTT.

The chain recombines TRBV30 with TRBJ2-1; 15 bases are a match to TRBD2. V was pared by 7 bases and J by 0 bases, with 22 bases of the junction left unmatched. Germline-derived CDR1 and CDR2 are GTSNPN and SVGIG (reference sequence). CDR3 length: 22 residues. CDR3 sequence (DNA): TGTGCCTCACGAATATTTGGGACTAGCGGGGGGAAAACATTTAGCTCCTACAATGAGCAGTTCTTC. Protein sequence: CASRIFGTSGGKTFSSYNEQFF. The whole variable domain, filled in from reference TRBV30 and TRBJ2-1, reads SQTIHQWPATLVQPVGSPLSLECTVEGTSNPNLYWYRQAAGRGLQLLFYSVGIGQISSEVPQNLSASRPQDRQFILSSKKLLLSDSGFYLCASRIFGTSGGKTFSSYNEQFFGPGTRLTVL.

This clone was detected once. V gene TRBV9 combines with J gene TRBJ1-5; a weak D match, TRBD1 (6 bases). Trimming took off 0 bases at V and 4 bases at J, with 11 bases between the two ends. CDR3 size: 15 residues. CDR1 and CDR2 (germline): SGDLS, YYNGEE. The CDR3 nucleotides are TGTGCCAGCAGCGTAGCAGGGGTATGGAATCAGCCCCAGCATTTT. Its translation: CASSVAGVWNQPQHF.

The count of this clone is one. The chain carries TRBV27 and TRBJ1-2, with D unclear. Germline-derived CDR1 and CDR2 are MNHEY and SMNVEV (reference sequence). The CDR3 has 14 amino acids. Trimming took 6 bases from V and 4 from J, leaving 15 bases between them. For the CDR3, the DNA is TGTGCCAGCAGACACAACGCAAACACCTATGGCTACACCTTC. Encoded protein: CASRHNANTYGYTF.

This chain connects TRBV7-2 to TRBJ2-1, with TRBD2 as a possible D gene (5 bases). Germline lookup yields CDR1 SGHTA and CDR2 FQGNSA. The V end lost 4 bases, the J end lost 9 bases, and 10 bases lay between the germline ends. This CDR3 is built from 12 residues. The CDR3 reads CASSSGRGEQFF. In nucleotides, the CDR3 is TGTGCCAGCAGCTCCGGTCGGGGTGAGCAGTTCTTC.

Written as DNA, the CDR3 is TGTGCCATCCGGACTAGCGGGGCCCCTAGCACAGATACGCAGTATTTT. Protein: CAIRTSGAPSTDTQYF. This chain uses TRBV2 with TRBJ2-3; 12 bases are a match to TRBD2. CDR3 length: 16 residues. V shed 10 bases, J shed 0 bases, and the junction held 8 bases outside the gene matches. Looked up from germline, CDR1 is SNHLY and CDR2 is FYNNEI.

The rearrangement joins TRBV4-3 to TRBJ1-1, with 7 bases fitting TRBD1. Germline CDR1 is LGHNA and CDR2 is YSLEER. V dropped 3 bases and J dropped 11; count of bases not matched to a gene: 18. The CDR3 contains 16 residues. Written as DNA, the CDR3 is TGCGCCAGCAGCCAGCAAGCGACAGGGAGTAAACGGGATGCTTTCTTT. Translated, it gives CASSQQATGSKRDAFF.

The rearrangement uses TRBV4-1 and TRBJ1-6; 7 bases agree with TRBD1. The J segment lost 13 bases and the V segment lost 1 base, leaving 7 bases of the junction unmatched. CDR3 length: 14 amino acids. Germline V lookup: CDR1 MGHRA, CDR2 YSYEKL. CDR3 DNA: TGCGCCAGCAGCCAAGGGCAGGGGGTAAGGCCCCTCCACTTT. Its translation: CASSQGQGVRPLHF.

This clone was recorded only once. Because the CDR3's place on the DNA is in doubt, the DNA is left out and the CDR3 is given as listed by TCRdb. The gene calls are TRBV28 and TRBJ1-1; the DNA was not compared with TRBD1, the D call given in the table. With termini counted, the CDR3 has 15 amino acids. CDR1 is MDHEN and CDR2 is SYDVKM in the germline V gene. This CDR3 is CASSFRARDYTEAFF.

This clone was seen only once. This chain links TRBV30 with TRBJ2-7; 8 bases align to TRBD1. The V gene's germline CDR1 is GTSNPN and CDR2 SVGIG (reference sequence). V shed 1 base, J shed 5 bases, and the junction held 10 bases outside the gene matches. The CDR3 is made up of 15 amino acids. The CDR3 DNA follows: TGTGCCTGGAGTGACCCCCAGACAGGGGAGGACGAGCAGTACTTC. Amino acids: CAWSDPQTGEDEQYF.

The chain has TRBV5-8 and TRBJ1-2; D unclear. V was clipped by 2 bases and J by 7 bases, with 15 bases between them. In germline, CDR1 is SGHTS, CDR2 YDEGEE. This CDR3 has 14 residues. The CDR3 DNA reads as TGTGCCAGCAGCTTAGGAGTCAGCCCCAGTGGCTACACCTTC. Translation gives CASSLGVSPSGYTF.

This clone appeared a single time. The chain couples TRBV2 to TRBJ1-1; a weak D match, TRBD1 (5 bases). Trimming took 5 bases from V and 4 from J, leaving 14 bases between them. Germline V gene lookup returns CDR1 SNHLY and CDR2 FYNNEI. The CDR3 extends over 14 amino acids. The CDR3, as DNA: TGTGCCAGCAGTCAAAGGAGGGGCGTCACTGAAGCTTTCTTT. Encoded protein: CASSQRRGVTEAFF. The variable domain in full, completed from reference TRBV2 and TRBJ1-1, reads EPEVTQTPSHQVTQMGQEVILRCVPISNHLYFYWYRQILGQKVEFLVSFYNNEISEKSEIFDDQFSVERPDGSNFTLKIRSTKLEDSAMYFCASSQRRGVTEAFFGQGTRLTVV.

The chain couples TRBV9 to TRBJ2-3; tentatively, D is TRBD1 (5 bases). The V end lost 3 bases, the J end lost 0 bases, and 17 bases lay between the germline ends. The CDR3 covers 17 residues. Looked up from germline, CDR1 is SGDLS and CDR2 is YYNGEE. CDR3 loop: CASSARWEGASTDTQYF. The CDR3 nucleotides read TGTGCCAGCAGCGCCCGGTGGGAAGGGGCTAGCACAGATACGCAGTATTTT.

As regards this clone: Its ends do not fully match the called genes, so a read error is possible. This chain joins TRBV5-1 and TRBJ1-1; 12 bases map to TRBD1. Germline-derived CDR1 and CDR2 are SGHRS and YFSETQ. This CDR3 has 16 amino acids. CDR3 sequence reads: CANSPGQGARGTEAFF. The DNA of the CDR3 is TGCGCCAACAGCCCGGGACAGGGGGCGCGGGGCACTGAAGCTTTCTTT.

This clone was picked up a small number of times. In DNA, the CDR3 is TGCAGCGTTGAAATGGGGGCTTGGGATCAAGAGACCCAGTACTTC. It translates to CSVEMGAWDQETQYF. V is TRBV29-1 and J is TRBJ2-5; the D gene is possibly TRBD1 (6 bases). The CDR3 is made up of 15 amino acids. V lost 2 bases to trimming and J lost 2 bases, with 15 bases between them. Per the germline V gene, CDR1 is SQVTM and CDR2 is ANQGSEA.

This chain joins TRBV9 and TRBJ1-5; D is undetermined. The CDR3 is made up of 13 amino acids. From germline, CDR1 is SGDLS and CDR2 YYNGEE. The V gene lost 4 bases and the J gene lost 6 bases, with 11 bases spanning the gap. The CDR3 nucleotides are TGTGCCAGCAGCCTATCGCCCGGTCAGCCCCAGCATTTT. Its protein is CASSLSPGQPQHF.

The chain combines TRBV30 with TRBJ2-5; 8 positions agree with TRBD1. The DNA end favors TRBJ2-7, so the J call may be wrong. The CDR3 spans 13 residues. CDR1 is GTSNPN and CDR2 is SVGIG in the germline V gene (reference sequence). The CDR3 DNA sequence: TGTGCCGGGAACAGGGGGAGCTCCTACGAGCAGTACTTC. This sequence encodes CAGNRGSSYEQYF.

In this sample, this clone turned up once. The rearrangement joins TRBV9 to TRBJ2-1; D is unclear. This CDR3 is 15 amino acids long. Germline CDR1 and CDR2: SGDLS and YYNGEE. V lost 0 bases, J lost 4 bases, and 11 bases lay in between. This CDR3 is CASSVASPSYNEQFF. The CDR3 region has the DNA TGTGCCAGCAGCGTAGCGAGCCCCTCGTACAATGAGCAGTTCTTC.